Each of the 29 T cell receptor beta chains below was sequenced from the same sample in a study of T cells in Graves' hyperthyroidism and ophthalmopathy. Amplification of TCR beta CDR3 regions used RNA as the template. HTBI primers were used for first-round RT-PCR of the TCR CDR3. TCRdb re-analysed the multiplex PCR reads in MiXCR, keeping a single row per CDR3 protein. Of approximately 630,000 distinct CDR3 sequences listed, about 16% are singletons. Material: blood. The receptor source for this set is a young woman with Graves' hyperthyroidism.

This clonotype was observed many times. The chain links TRBV19 to TRBJ1-1; D gene ambiguous. The V gene lost 2 bases and the J gene lost 5 bases, with 9 bases spanning the gap. Per germline, CDR1 LNHDA and CDR2 SQIVND (reference sequence). The length of the CDR3 is 13 residues. CDR3 loop: CASSIPGWTEAFF. Here the CDR3 DNA reads TGTGCCAGTAGTATACCGGGGTGGACTGAAGCTTTCTTT.

This clonotype has at least ten counts. The chain is built from TRBV27 and TRBJ2-7; D is ambiguous. The CDR3 length is 14 residues. The V end was cut by 6 bases, the J end by 5 bases, with 17 bases between. Germline V gives CDR1 MNHEY, CDR2 SMNVEV (reference sequence). The CDR3 DNA reads as TGTGCCAGCAGGCCTGGCCTAGTCGCTCACGAGCAGTACTTC. Amino acid sequence: CASRPGLVAHEQYF.

This clonotype has at least ten counts. The V call is TRBV29-1, the J call TRBJ1-2, with no clear D. Deletions cut 6 bases from V and 5 bases from J, with 16 bases between. CDR1 SQVTM and CDR2 ANQGSEA come from the germline V gene. This CDR3 contains 13 residues. DNA for the CDR3: TGCAGCGTCGGACCTCGTCGGGAGTATGGCTACACCTTC. It encodes CSVGPRREYGYTF.

This clonotype was counted a few times. V and J are TRBV6-5 and TRBJ2-7, with no clear D. Trimming cost V 4 bases and J 3 bases, with 16 bases left between them. Germline CDR1 MNHEY, CDR2 SVGAGI. The CDR3 sequence is 15 residues long. In nucleotides, the CDR3 is TGTGCCAGCAGTTCGGCGCTTAAGAGTGACTACGAGCAGTACTTC. Its translation is CASSSALKSDYEQYF.

V and J are TRBV30 and TRBJ2-1, with 7 bases fitting TRBD2. Germline V CDR1 and CDR2: GTSNPN, SVGIG (reference sequence). The CDR3 loop spans 15 amino acids. The J segment lost 9 bases and the V segment lost 2 bases, leaving 13 bases of the junction unmatched. DNA for the CDR3: TGTGCCTGGAGTCCATCCTCTCGACTAGCAAGTGAGCAGTTCTTC. Its translation is CAWSPSSRLASEQFF.

In its sample, this clonotype was seen many times. The rearrangement joins TRBV7-2 to TRBJ2-7, with a tentative D call TRBD2 (6 bases). CDR1 is SGHTA and CDR2 is FQGNSA in the germline V gene. Trimming left V 5 bases short and J 2 bases short, with 16 bases between. There are 15 residues in the CDR3. The CDR3 loop is CASSQSSVPPYEQYF. The DNA of the CDR3 is TGTGCCAGCAGCCAATCTAGCGTACCCCCCTACGAGCAGTACTTC.

V is TRBV5-4 and J is TRBJ1-4, with D maybe TRBD1 (5 bases). The CDR3 spans 15 residues. CDR1 and CDR2 from the germline V gene are SGHNT and YYREEE (reference sequence). V was cut by 4 bases and J by 5 bases, with 15 bases left in between. CDR3 in DNA: TGTGCCAGCAGCCCCCAAACAGGAGTGAATGAAAAACTGTTTTTT. The encoded protein is CASSPQTGVNEKLFF.

Of note for this clonotype: A clone one base away is much larger, so this may be a read error. The V call is TRBV28, the J call TRBJ1-2; D call uncertain. V lost 9 bases to trimming and J lost 4 bases, with 12 bases between them. The CDR3 loop spans 12 amino acids. The germline CDR1 and CDR2 sequences are MDHEN and SYDVKM. CDR3 DNA sequence: TGTGCCAGTAAACAGAAACCCTATGGCTACACCTTC. This translates into CASKQKPYGYTF.

Many counts were recorded for this clonotype. The gene calls are TRBV2 and TRBJ1-1, with D possibly being TRBD1 (5 bases). Germline V lookup: CDR1 SNHLY, CDR2 FYNNEI. The CDR3 loop spans 13 amino acids. The germline V and J ends were trimmed by 7 bases and 5 bases, with 14 bases remaining between them. The CDR3 sequence: CASTNTGGTEAFF. CDR3 sequence (DNA): TGTGCCAGCACCAACACAGGTGGAACTGAAGCTTTCTTT. Complete variable domain (other parts from reference TRBV2 and TRBJ1-1): EPEVTQTPSHQVTQMGQEVILRCVPISNHLYFYWYRQILGQKVEFLVSFYNNEISEKSEIFDDQFSVERPDGSNFTLKIRSTKLEDSAMYFCASTNTGGTEAFFGQGTRLTVV.

CDR3 sequence (DNA): TGTGCCACCAGCAGAGATCCGGGCTCCAATGAGCAGTTCTTC. Residues: CATSRDPGSNEQFF. V gene TRBV15 combines with J gene TRBJ2-1; the D is unclear. The length of the CDR3 is 14 residues. Per germline, CDR1 LNHNV and CDR2 YYDKDF (reference sequence). With 0 bases removed from V and 6 bases from J, the gap between germline ends came to 9 bases.

This clonotype was picked up many times. V is TRBV27 and J is TRBJ1-6; 7 nucleotides agree with TRBD1. The CDR3 has 12 residues. Germline V gives CDR1 MNHEY, CDR2 SMNVEV (reference sequence). Trimming removed 6 bases from V and 10 bases from J; junction bases left unmatched: 3. The CDR3 is CASRYRGSPLHF. The CDR3 DNA follows: TGTGCCAGCAGGTACAGGGGCTCACCCCTCCACTTT.

In its sample, this clonotype was seen a few times. The V call is TRBV12-5, the J call TRBJ2-1; D may be TRBD2 (6 bases). The germline V gene has CDR1 LGHNT and CDR2 FRNRAP. This CDR3 is built from 18 residues. With 4 bases removed from V and 6 bases from J, the gap between germline ends came to 25 bases. CDR3 sequence: CASGSPLAPTRGGNEQFF. The CDR3 DNA is TGTGCTAGTGGTTCCCCGCTAGCGCCCACAAGAGGAGGCAATGAGCAGTTCTTC.

This clonotype has just a few counts. The genes are TRBV5-1 and TRBJ1-6, with 10 nucleotides matching TRBD1. This CDR3 has 15 amino acids. V dropped 3 bases and J dropped 8; count of bases not matched to a gene: 5. The V gene's germline CDR1 is SGHRS and CDR2 YFSETQ. The CDR3 DNA reads as TGCGCCAGCAGCTACCGGGACAGGGGCGATTCACCCCTCCACTTT. Amino acids: CASSYRDRGDSPLHF.

On this clonotype: A much larger clone differs by one base, so this may be a read error. V usage is TRBV5-1 and J usage is TRBJ1-1; D gene unclear. This CDR3 has 15 residues. Germline CDR1 SGHRS, CDR2 YFSETQ. CDR3 in amino acids: CASKNRAMVNIEAFF. CDR3 DNA sequence: TGCGCCAGCAAAAATCGCGCGATGGTGAACATTGAAGCTTTCTTT.

Notes on this clonotype: A clone one base away is much larger, so this may be a read error. The chain uses TRBV5-1 and TRBJ1-1; maybe TRBD1 (6 bases). V lost 6 bases and J 1 base, leaving 16 bases between the germline ends. The CDR3 runs to 15 residues. From germline, CDR1 is SGHRS and CDR2 YFSETQ. CDR3 amino acids: CASNPGGAENTEAFF. For the CDR3, the DNA is TGCGCCAGCAACCCCGGGGGCGCGGAGAACACTGAAGCTTTCTTT.

This sequence joins TRBV12-3 or TRBV12-4 and TRBJ2-1, with 7 nucleotides matching TRBD1. V shed 6 bases and J 3 bases; nucleotides not matched to a gene: 5. The CDR3 runs 14 residues. The CDR3: CASRPRDSYNEQFF. The CDR3 DNA reads as TGTGCCAGCAGGCCCCGGGACAGCTACAATGAGCAGTTCTTC.

In regard to this clonotype: Just one base apart from a much larger clone, this may be a read error. This chain links TRBV11-2 with TRBJ2-1; 15 nucleotides line up with TRBD2. Germline loops: CDR1 SGHAT, CDR2 FQNNGV. This CDR3 comprises 17 residues. CDR3 coding DNA: TGTGCCAGCAGCTTGGGACTAGCGGGAGGATCCTACAATGAGCCGTTCTTC. It is translated as CASSLGLAGGSYNEPFF.

This clonotype occurred many times. The gene calls are TRBV27 and TRBJ1-4, with 9 bases identical to TRBD1. Looked up from germline, CDR1 is MNHEY and CDR2 is SMNVEV (reference sequence). The CDR3 loop spans 14 amino acids. V lost 4 bases to trimming and J lost 7 bases; unmatched junction nucleotides: 4. The chain's CDR3 is CASSYRGHGEKLFF. Here the CDR3 DNA reads TGTGCCAGCAGTTACAGGGGGCATGGTGAAAAACTGTTTTTT.

The rearrangement joins TRBV9 to TRBJ2-7; D gene unclear. There are 12 residues in the CDR3. CDR1 and CDR2 (germline): SGDLS, YYNGEE. Trimming removed 4 bases at V and 1 base at J, with 6 bases between. CDR3 sequence (DNA): TGTGCCAGCAGCTATGCTTCCTACGAGCAGTACTTC. Encoded protein: CASSYASYEQYF.

This clonotype was counted only a few times. V usage is TRBV5-6 and J usage is TRBJ2-2, with TRBD1 matching over 7 bases. The CDR3 is 16 residues long. Germline CDR1 SGHDT, CDR2 YYEEEE. V lost 4 bases to trimming and J lost 6 bases; unmatched junction nucleotides: 12. The CDR3 loop is CASSPTRTGKAGELFF. CDR3 DNA: TGTGCCAGCAGCCCGACTCGGACAGGCAAGGCCGGGGAGCTGTTTTTT.

Ten or more counts support this clonotype. An end of the junction does not agree with germline; a read error may underlie this. This chain uses TRBV30 with TRBJ2-7; tentatively, D is TRBD1 or TRBD2 (7 bases each). The CDR3 sequence is 13 residues long. Germline V lookup: CDR1 GTSNPN, CDR2 SVGIG (reference sequence). The CDR3 loop is CAGRGQGNYEQYF. The CDR3 DNA is TGTGCCGGGAGGGGGCAGGGGAACTACGAGCAGTACTTC.

This clonotype was observed a few times. This chain uses TRBV30 with TRBJ1-6; tentative D call: TRBD1 (5 bases). The CDR3 has 14 amino acids. The V end was cut by 2 bases, the J end by 9 bases, with 14 bases between. The germline V gene has CDR1 GTSNPN and CDR2 SVGIG (reference sequence). The DNA of the CDR3 is TGTGCCTGGAGTCTGGGAAGACAGTTTTCACCCCTCCACTTT. It codes for CAWSLGRQFSPLHF.

The chain carries TRBV2 and TRBJ1-2, with 7 positions matching TRBD1. The CDR3 is 15 amino acids. The ends lost 6 bases at V and 4 bases at J; junction bases unmatched: 11. In germline, CDR1 is SNHLY, CDR2 FYNNEI. This CDR3 is CASRSDRELGYGYTF. The CDR3 nucleotides read TGTGCCAGCAGGAGTGACAGGGAACTAGGCTATGGCTACACCTTC.

The chain joins TRBV9 to TRBJ2-7; weak D call: TRBD2 (6 bases). The length of the CDR3 is 14 residues. With 4 bases removed from V and 5 bases from J, the gap between germline ends came to 16 bases. The germline V gene has CDR1 SGDLS and CDR2 YYNGEE. CDR3 nucleotides: TGTGCCAGCAGCCCCACTAGCATACATGACGAGCAGTACTTC. Translating it yields CASSPTSIHDEQYF. Looking up the rest from reference TRBV9 and TRBJ2-7 gives the full variable domain: DSGVTQTPKHLITATGQRVTLRCSPRSGDLSVYWYQQSLDQGLQFLIQYYNGEERAKGNILERFSAQQFPDLHSELNLSSLELGDSALYFCASSPTSIHDEQYFGPGTRLTVT.

This clonotype was recorded at least ten times. J is TRBJ2-2 and V is TRBV11-2; 9 bases are a match to TRBD2. V gave up 4 bases and J gave up 0 bases; unmatched junction bases: 3. This CDR3 has 16 residues. CDR1 and CDR2 from the germline V gene are SGHAT and FQNNGV. The CDR3 is CASSSGLATNTGELFF. The CDR3 DNA reads TGTGCCAGCAGCTCGGGACTAGCCACGAACACCGGGGAGCTGTTTTTT.

The rearrangement uses TRBV15 and TRBJ2-3, with D tentatively TRBD2 (6 bases). Looked up from germline, CDR1 is LNHNV and CDR2 is YYDKDF (reference sequence). The CDR3 spans 15 residues. V was clipped by 7 bases and J by 3 bases, with 17 bases between them. The chain's CDR3 is CATTVEGARTDTQYF. CDR3 in DNA: TGTGCCACCACGGTGGAGGGCGCGCGAACAGATACGCAGTATTTT.

This clonotype has ten or more counts. Germline and junction disagree at one end, which may indicate a read error. The chain joins TRBV5-1 to TRBJ2-3; D may match TRBD1 or TRBD2 (5 bases each). The CDR3 is made up of 15 amino acids. CDR1 SGHRS and CDR2 YFSETQ come from the germline V gene. The CDR3 here is CASSLARGSTDTQYF. The CDR3 DNA is TGTGCCAGCAGCTTAGCGAGGGGATCAACAGATACGCAGTATTTT.

There are many counts of this clonotype. The rearrangement links TRBV12-3 or TRBV12-4 to TRBJ1-1; D gene ambiguous. This CDR3 spans 14 amino acids. V was shortened by 6 bases and J by 3 bases, with 14 bases between the two germline ends. CDR3 coding DNA: TGTGCCAGCAGCCCCGGGAGAAGGTACACTGAAGCTTTCTTT. Protein product: CASSPGRRYTEAFF.

The sample holds many counts of this clonotype. The rearrangement links TRBV6-2 or TRBV6-3 to TRBJ2-1; D not certain. Germline CDR1 and CDR2: MNHEY and SVGEGT. The CDR3 runs 12 residues. V was clipped by 1 base and J by 5 bases, with 3 bases between them. The CDR3 region is CASSYFNNEQFF. CDR3 nucleotides: TGTGCCAGCAGTTACTTTAACAATGAGCAGTTCTTC.